In this sample, the clone carrying this TCR beta chain turned up a few times. The data stem from a study of T cell responses to AZD1222 COVID-19 vaccine. Some clones are missing from TCRdb's copy, which holds only in-frame ones; the method was immunoSEQ multiplex PCR. This table holds about 150,000 clones, 65% to 90% found once. From germline, CDR1 is SGDLS and CDR2 YYNGEE. CDR3 size: 18 residues. Trimming removed 3 bases at V and 0 bases at J, with 16 bases between. J is TRBJ1-6 and V is TRBV9; D may be TRBD1 (6 bases). Sample: peripheral blood, taken 28 days after the second dose of the MenACWY control vaccine. The source of this sequence is an adult who received the MenACWY meningococcal vaccine as a control. The CDR3 nucleotides read TGTGCCAGCAGCGAGGGGGGGCAGAGAAGCTCCTATAATTCACCCCTCCACTTT. Translating gives CASSEGGQRSSYNSPLHF.